A selection of T cell receptor beta chains follows, all from one sample in a study of blood T cell repertoires in COVID-19. The data were produced by immunoSEQ multiplex PCR, yet TCRdb's version contains in-frame clones alone and is incomplete. The table shows about 390,000 clones, with around 87% occurring only once. Sequencing was performed on peripheral blood. These TCRs come from a woman aged 60-70 years with COVID-19, enrolled during active disease. CDR3s include the opening cysteine and the closing phenylalanine or tryptophan. D genes are given only for firm matches. The size of a clone is reported for some rows only, either as once, few or many, or as a class for expanded clones.

v_gene	abundance	j_gene	d_gene	CDR3aa	CDR3nt
TRBV12-5	-	TRBJ2-7	TRBD1	CASGLLTGQGLYEQYF	TGTGCTAGTGGTTTGCTGACGGGACAGGGGCTCTACGAGCAGTACTTC
TRBV5-1	-	TRBJ2-2	TRBD2	CASTPLAGGRYTGELFF	TGCGCCAGCACCCCCTTAGCGGGGGGGCGGTACACCGGGGAGCTGTTTTTT
TRBV5-4	-	TRBJ2-1	-	CASSHPGNSYNEQFF	TGTGCCAGCAGCCACCCAGGGAACTCCTACAATGAGCAGTTCTTC
TRBV29-1	-	TRBJ1-1	-	CSVEGVRGSEAFF	TGCAGCGTTGAGGGAGTTAGGGGGTCTGAAGCTTTCTTT
TRBV5-4	-	TRBJ2-1	TRBD2	CASSRGGGGIYNEQFF	TGTGCCAGCAGCCGGGGGGGCGGGGGCATCTACAATGAGCAGTTCTTC
TRBV3-1/TRBV3-2	once	TRBJ1-1	TRBD1	CASSQNRAGGGGNTEAFF	TGTGCCAGCAGCCAAAACCGGGCAGGGGGCGGTGGGAACACTGAAGCTTTCTTT
TRBV3-1/TRBV3-2	-	TRBJ1-3	-	CASTGRGRHYF	TGTGCCAGCACCGGAAGGGGGAGACACTATTTT
TRBV18	-	TRBJ2-2	-	CASSLRSLATGELFF	TGTGCCAGCTCACTCAGATCACTAGCCACCGGGGAGCTGTTTTTT
TRBV7-9	-	TRBJ2-1	TRBD2	CASSLGTGIAGGPREQFF	TGTGCCAGCAGCTTAGGCACGGGAATAGCGGGGGGGCCCCGGGAGCAGTTCTTC
TRBV11-2	-	TRBJ2-3	TRBD2	CASSLVGGATDTQYF	TGTGCCAGCAGCTTAGTCGGGGGGGCGACAGATACGCAGTATTTT
TRBV27	few	TRBJ1-1	TRBD1	CASSLHRGLSTEAFF	TGTGCCAGCAGCCTCCACAGGGGGCTGAGTACTGAAGCTTTCTTT
TRBV19	once	TRBJ2-7	TRBD1	CASSPPGTDFYEQYF	TGTGCCAGTAGTCCCCCCGGGACAGACTTCTACGAGCAGTACTTC
TRBV28	-	TRBJ2-3	-	CASSFPLATTDTQYF	TGTGCCAGCAGTTTCCCCCTAGCCACCACAGATACGCAGTATTTT
TRBV19	-	TRBJ2-5	-	CASSTDRWGTQYF	TGTGCCAGTAGTACCGACAGGTGGGGGACCCAGTACTTC
TRBV7-9	-	TRBJ1-1	-	CASSPRAVGRGTEAFF	TGTGCCAGCAGCCCTAGGGCAGTCGGGCGGGGCACTGAAGCTTTCTTT
TRBV27	-	TRBJ2-1	-	CASSLYSPGNEQFF	TGTGCCAGCAGTTTATATAGCCCCGGCAATGAGCAGTTCTTC
TRBV5-8	-	TRBJ1-6	TRBD1	CASSFRTGNNSPLHF	TGTGCCAGCAGTTTCCGGACAGGGAATAATTCACCCCTCCACTTT
TRBV3-1/TRBV3-2	-	TRBJ1-6	TRBD1	CASSDRGVESPLHF	TGTGCCAGCAGCGACAGGGGGGTAGAGTCACCCCTCCACTTT
TRBV5-4	-	TRBJ2-5	TRBD2	CASSSTSGAQYF	TGTGCCAGCAGCTCTACTAGCGGGGCCCAGTACTTC
TRBV30	-	TRBJ2-1	TRBD2	CAWSGTSGERGGFYNEQFF	TGTGCCTGGAGTGGGACTAGCGGGGAGCGGGGGGGTTTCTACAATGAGCAGTTCTTC
TRBV24-1	-	TRBJ2-1	-	CATSRGNEQFF	TGTGCCACCAGTAGGGGCAATGAGCAGTTCTTC
TRBV5-1	-	TRBJ1-6	-	CASSLFRRGYSPLHF	TGCGCCAGCAGCTTATTCCGAAGAGGATACTCACCCCTCCACTTT
TRBV19	-	TRBJ2-2	-	CASASPVPGGELFF	TGTGCCAGCGCCTCCCCGGTTCCCGGCGGGGAGCTGTTTTTT
TRBV19	-	TRBJ1-2	-	CASSPQGDYGYTF	TGTGCCAGTAGCCCTCAGGGTGACTATGGCTACACCTTC
TRBV3-1/TRBV3-2	-	TRBJ2-2	-	CASSKTGTGELFF	TGTGCCAGCAGCAAAACTGGCACCGGGGAGCTGTTTTTT
TRBV30	once	TRBJ2-7	-	CAWSYRVSYEQYF	TGTGCCTGGAGTTACAGGGTTTCCTACGAGCAGTACTTC
TRBV27	-	TRBJ1-1	-	CASRAYGVNTEAFF	TGTGCCAGCAGGGCGTATGGAGTGAACACTGAAGCTTTCTTT
TRBV5-1	-	TRBJ2-5	TRBD2	CASSLGTSGGARETQYF	TGCGCCAGCAGCTTGGGGACTAGCGGGGGGGCCCGAGAGACCCAGTACTTC
TRBV5-1	-	TRBJ1-1	TRBD1	CASSHRQGNTEAFF	TGCGCCAGCAGCCACAGACAGGGCAACACTGAAGCTTTCTTT
TRBV5-1	-	TRBJ2-2	-	CASSLGASAGELFF	TGCGCCAGCAGCTTAGGGGCGTCTGCCGGGGAGCTGTTTTTT
TRBV7-9	-	TRBJ2-3	-	CASSPSFTDTQYF	TGTGCCAGCAGCCCAAGCTTTACAGATACGCAGTATTTT
TRBV19	-	TRBJ2-6	-	CASSIGLWANVLTF	TGTGCCAGTAGTATAGGGCTGTGGGCCAACGTCCTGACTTTC
TRBV7-2	-	TRBJ2-7	-	CASSLEGSGPRYEQYF	TGTGCCAGCAGCTTGGAGGGGTCGGGACCTCGCTACGAGCAGTACTTC
TRBV9	-	TRBJ1-5	-	CASSVGGAFRQPQHF	TGTGCCAGCAGCGTGGGGGGGGCTTTTCGGCAGCCCCAGCATTTT
TRBV7-8	-	TRBJ1-1	-	CASSSRQNKNTEAFF	TGTGCCAGCAGCTCACGACAGAACAAGAACACTGAAGCTTTCTTT
TRBV5-5	-	TRBJ2-2	TRBD1	CASSQTSRDRNTGELFF	TGTGCCAGCAGCCAGACCAGCCGGGACAGGAACACCGGGGAGCTGTTTTTT
TRBV9	-	TRBJ1-2	-	CASSVDQNYGYTF	TGTGCCAGCAGCGTAGATCAAAACTATGGCTACACCTTC
TRBV6-5	-	TRBJ2-5	-	CASSPASAEGTQYF	TGTGCCAGCAGCCCGGCCAGTGCGGAAGGGACCCAGTACTTC
TRBV10-3	-	TRBJ1-1	-	CAISGHSGENTEAFF	TGTGCCATCAGTGGGCATTCAGGGGAAAACACTGAAGCTTTCTTT
TRBV5-6	-	TRBJ1-4	-	CASSLGGRILNEKLFF	TGTGCCAGCAGCTTGGGGGGGAGGATCTTGAATGAAAAACTGTTTTTT
TRBV19	-	TRBJ2-2	TRBD1	CASRPDREGAGELFF	TGTGCCAGTAGGCCCGACAGGGAAGGGGCCGGGGAGCTGTTTTTT
TRBV19	few	TRBJ1-6	-	CASTPVLSYNSPLHF	TGTGCCAGTACCCCGGTTCTCTCCTATAATTCACCCCTCCACTTT